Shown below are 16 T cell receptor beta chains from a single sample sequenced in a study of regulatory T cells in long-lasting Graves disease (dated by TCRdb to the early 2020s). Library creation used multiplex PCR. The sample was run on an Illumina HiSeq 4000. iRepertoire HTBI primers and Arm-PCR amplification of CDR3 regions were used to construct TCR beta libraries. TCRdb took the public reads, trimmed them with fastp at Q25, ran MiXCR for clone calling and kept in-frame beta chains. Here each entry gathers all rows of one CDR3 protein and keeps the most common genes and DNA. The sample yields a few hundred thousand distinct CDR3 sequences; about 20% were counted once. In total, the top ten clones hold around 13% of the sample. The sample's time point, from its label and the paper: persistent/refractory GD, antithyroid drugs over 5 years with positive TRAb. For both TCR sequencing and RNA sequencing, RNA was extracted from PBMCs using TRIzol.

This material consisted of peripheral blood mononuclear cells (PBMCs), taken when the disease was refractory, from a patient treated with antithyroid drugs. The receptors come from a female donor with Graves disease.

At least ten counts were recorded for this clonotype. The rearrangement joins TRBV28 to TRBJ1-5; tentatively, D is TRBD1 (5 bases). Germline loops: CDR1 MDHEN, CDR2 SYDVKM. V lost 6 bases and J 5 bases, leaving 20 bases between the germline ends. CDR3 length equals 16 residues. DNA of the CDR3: TGTGCCAGCAGCCACCTGGGGCAGGGTACTGATCAGCCCCAGCATTTT. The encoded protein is CASSHLGQGTDQPQHF. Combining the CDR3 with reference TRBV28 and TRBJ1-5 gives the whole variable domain DVKVTQSSRYLVKRTGEKVFLECVQDMDHENMFWYRQDPGLGLRLIYFSYDVKMKEKGDIPEGYSVSREKKERFSLILESASTNQTSMYLCASSHLGQGTDQPQHFGDGTRLSIL.

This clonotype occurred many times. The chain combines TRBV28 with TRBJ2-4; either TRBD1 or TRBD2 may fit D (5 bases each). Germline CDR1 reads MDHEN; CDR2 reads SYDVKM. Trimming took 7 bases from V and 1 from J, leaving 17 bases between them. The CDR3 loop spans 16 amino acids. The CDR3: CASMPSLWGAKNIQYF. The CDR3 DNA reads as TGTGCCAGCATGCCCTCCCTTTGGGGGGCCAAAAACATTCAGTACTTC.

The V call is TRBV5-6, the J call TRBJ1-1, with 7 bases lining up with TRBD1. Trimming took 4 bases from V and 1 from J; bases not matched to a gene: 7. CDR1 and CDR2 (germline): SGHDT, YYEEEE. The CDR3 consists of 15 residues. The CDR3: CASSPDYRGNTEAFF. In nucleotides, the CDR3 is TGTGCCAGCAGCCCTGACTACAGGGGGAACACTGAAGCTTTCTTT.

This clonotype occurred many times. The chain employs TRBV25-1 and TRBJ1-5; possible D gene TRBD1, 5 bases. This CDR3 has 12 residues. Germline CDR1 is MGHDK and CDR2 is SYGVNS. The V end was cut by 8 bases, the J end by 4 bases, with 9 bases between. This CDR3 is CASGTANQPQHF. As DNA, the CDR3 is TGTGCCAGCGGGACCGCAAATCAGCCCCAGCATTTT.

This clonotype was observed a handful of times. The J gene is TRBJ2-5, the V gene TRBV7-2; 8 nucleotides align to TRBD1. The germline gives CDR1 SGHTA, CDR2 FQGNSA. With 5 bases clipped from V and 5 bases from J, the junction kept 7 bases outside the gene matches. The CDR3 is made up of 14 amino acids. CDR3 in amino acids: CASSTQGVSETQYF. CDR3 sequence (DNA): TGTGCCAGCAGCACACAGGGGGTTAGTGAGACCCAGTACTTC.

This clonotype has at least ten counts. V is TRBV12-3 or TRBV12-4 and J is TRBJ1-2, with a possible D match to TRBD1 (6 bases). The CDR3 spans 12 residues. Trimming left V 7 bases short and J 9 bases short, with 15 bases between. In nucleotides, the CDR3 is TGTGCCAGCACCCTATCAGGGGAAAGCTACACCTTC. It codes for CASTLSGESYTF.

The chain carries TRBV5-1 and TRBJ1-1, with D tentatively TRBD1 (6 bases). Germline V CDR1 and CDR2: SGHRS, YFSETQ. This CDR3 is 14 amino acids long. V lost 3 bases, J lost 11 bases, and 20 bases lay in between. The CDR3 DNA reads TGCGCCAGCAGCTCAACCCCACCGGGACAATGGGCTTTCTTT. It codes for CASSSTPPGQWAFF.

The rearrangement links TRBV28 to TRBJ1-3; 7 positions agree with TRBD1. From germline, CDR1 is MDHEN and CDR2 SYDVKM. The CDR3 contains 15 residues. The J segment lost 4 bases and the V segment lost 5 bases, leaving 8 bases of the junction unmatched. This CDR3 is CASSVNRGGGNTIYF. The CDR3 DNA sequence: TGTGCCAGCAGTGTTAACAGGGGTGGCGGAAACACCATATATTTT.

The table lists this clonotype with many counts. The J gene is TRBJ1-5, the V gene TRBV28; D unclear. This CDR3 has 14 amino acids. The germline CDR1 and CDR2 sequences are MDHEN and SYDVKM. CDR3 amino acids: CGSVRQLDNQPQHF. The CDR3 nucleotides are TGTGGCTCGGTAAGGCAACTAGACAATCAGCCCCAGCATTTT.

CDR3 sequence reads: CAWSRTGAEDTQYF. The CDR3 bases are TGTGCCTGGAGCCGTACGGGGGCGGAGGATACGCAGTATTTT. The chain couples TRBV30 to TRBJ2-3; D is perhaps TRBD1 or TRBD2 (6 bases each). This CDR3 is built from 14 residues. The V gene's germline CDR1 is GTSNPN and CDR2 SVGIG (reference sequence). Trimming took off 3 bases at V and 6 bases at J, with 16 bases between the two ends.

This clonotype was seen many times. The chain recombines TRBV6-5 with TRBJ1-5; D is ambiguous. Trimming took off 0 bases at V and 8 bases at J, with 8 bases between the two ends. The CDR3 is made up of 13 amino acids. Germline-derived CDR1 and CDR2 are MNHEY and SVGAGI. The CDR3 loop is CASSYSGQEPQHF. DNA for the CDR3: TGTGCCAGCAGTTACTCGGGTCAGGAGCCCCAGCATTTT.

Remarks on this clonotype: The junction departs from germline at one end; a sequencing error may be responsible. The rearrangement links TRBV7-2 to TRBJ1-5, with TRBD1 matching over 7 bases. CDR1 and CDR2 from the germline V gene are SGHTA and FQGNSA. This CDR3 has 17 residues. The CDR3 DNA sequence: TGTGCCAGCAGCTTAAGGGGGACAGCGTTTAGCAATCAGCCCCGGCATTTT. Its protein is CASSLRGTAFSNQPRHF.

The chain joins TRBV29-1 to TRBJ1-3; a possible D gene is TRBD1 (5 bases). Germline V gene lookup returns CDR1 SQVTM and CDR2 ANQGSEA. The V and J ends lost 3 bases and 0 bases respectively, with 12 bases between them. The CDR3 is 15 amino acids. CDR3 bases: TGCAGCGTTGATTCCGGGGCCCACTCTGGAAACACCATATATTTT. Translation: CSVDSGAHSGNTIYF.

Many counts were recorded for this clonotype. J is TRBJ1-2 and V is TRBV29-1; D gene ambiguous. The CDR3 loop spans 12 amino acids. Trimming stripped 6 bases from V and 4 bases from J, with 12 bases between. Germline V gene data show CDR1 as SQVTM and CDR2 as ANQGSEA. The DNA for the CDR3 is TGCAGCGTCGGCGGCCAGCGCTATGGCTACACCTTC. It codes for CSVGGQRYGYTF.

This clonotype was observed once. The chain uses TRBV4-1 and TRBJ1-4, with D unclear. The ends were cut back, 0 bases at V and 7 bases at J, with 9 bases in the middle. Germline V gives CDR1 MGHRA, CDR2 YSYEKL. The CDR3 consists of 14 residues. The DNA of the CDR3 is TGCGCCAGCAGCCAAGATTCTCGGGGTGAAAAACTGTTTTTT. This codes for CASSQDSRGEKLFF.

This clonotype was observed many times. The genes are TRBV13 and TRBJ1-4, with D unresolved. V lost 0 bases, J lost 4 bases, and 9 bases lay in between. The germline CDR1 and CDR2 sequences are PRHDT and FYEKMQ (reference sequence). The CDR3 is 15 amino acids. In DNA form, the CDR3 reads TGTGCCAGCAGCTTAGGCTCGGGCCTTAATGAAAAACTGTTTTTT. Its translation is CASSLGSGLNEKLFF.